One sample yielded the 10 T cell receptor beta chains listed below, sequenced in a study of shared clonotypes between healthy human individuals. Libraries were prepared by immunoSEQ multiplex PCR; TCRdb keeps only in-frame clonotypes and omits some of them. This table has about 2.4 million clones, roughly nine tenths appearing once. Material for sequencing was naive CD4+ T cells sorted from blood. Documented subset: CD45RA+ positively selected. These receptor sequences come from a man between 18 and 29 years old in good health.

This chain links TRBV5-4 with TRBJ2-5; D unresolved. V was clipped by 4 bases and J by 7 bases, with 8 bases between them. CDR3 length: 11 amino acids. Germline loops: CDR1 SGHNT, CDR2 YYREEE (reference sequence). This CDR3 reads CASSLGRTQYF. DNA for the CDR3: TGTGCCAGCAGCCTAGGTCGGACCCAGTACTTC.

V is TRBV7-2 and J is TRBJ2-7; D is perhaps TRBD1 (6 bases). Trimming stripped 5 bases from V and 0 bases from J, with 14 bases between. This CDR3 is 15 amino acids long. Germline V gene data show CDR1 as SGHTA and CDR2 as FQGNSA. The CDR3 region is CASSLRDTVSYEQYF. CDR3 DNA sequence: TGTGCCAGCAGCCTCCGGGACACAGTCTCCTACGAGCAGTACTTC.

With respect to this clone: Germline is not matched at one junction end, which may reflect a read error. The CDR3 loop reads CAGSLGGLGTEAFF. In DNA, the CDR3 is TGTGCCGGCAGTTTAGGGGGTCTCGGCACTGAAGCTTTCTTT. The chain recombines TRBV28 with TRBJ1-1, with D possibly being TRBD1 (6 bases). The germline V gene has CDR1 MDHEN and CDR2 SYDVKM. The CDR3 covers 14 residues.

This clone was counted between two and nine times. The chain links TRBV18 to TRBJ1-5; D unclear. The germline V and J ends were trimmed by 5 bases and 0 bases, with 11 bases remaining between them. Germline CDR1 is KGHSH and CDR2 is LQKENI. This CDR3 region has 15 residues. The CDR3, as DNA: TGTGCCAGCTCATGGGGTTCCAATAGCAATCAGCCCCAGCATTTT. Amino acids: CASSWGSNSNQPQHF.

The chain employs TRBV5-1 and TRBJ2-5; a possible D gene is TRBD1 (5 bases). The V gene's germline CDR1 is SGHRS and CDR2 YFSETQ. The CDR3 consists of 15 residues. V gave up 5 bases and J gave up 5 bases, with 19 bases separating them. CDR3 nucleotides: TGCGCCAGCAGATTAGAGACGGCCGCAGGGGAGACCCAGTACTTC. Amino acid sequence: CASRLETAAGETQYF.

The chain employs TRBV15 and TRBJ1-4, with no clear D. Germline V gene lookup returns CDR1 LNHNV and CDR2 YYDKDF (reference sequence). The CDR3 extends over 17 amino acids. V was clipped by 1 base and J by 0 bases, with 12 bases between them. CDR3 residues: CATSRAPKVATNEKLFF. The CDR3 nucleotides read TGTGCCACCAGCAGAGCCCCCAAGGTTGCAACTAATGAAAAACTGTTTTTT.

V is TRBV30 and J is TRBJ2-4, with D hard to call. Looked up from germline, CDR1 is GTSNPN and CDR2 is SVGIG (reference sequence). The CDR3 covers 15 residues. The V end lost 1 base, the J end lost 0 bases, and 10 bases lay between the germline ends. The CDR3 nucleotides are TGTGCCTGGAGTGATGGGATTCTAGCCAAAAACATTCAGTACTTC. Translating it yields CAWSDGILAKNIQYF.

This clone was counted a single time. The chain uses TRBV15 and TRBJ1-5; tentatively, D is TRBD1 (5 bases). The CDR3 covers 18 residues. Trimming pared 1 base from V and 3 bases from J, leaving 19 bases between. Germline V gene data show CDR1 as LNHNV and CDR2 as YYDKDF (reference sequence). CDR3 DNA: TGTGCCACCAGCAGAGTAAGTCCCGGGGACCCTTTCAATCAGCCCCAGCATTTT. Translating gives CATSRVSPGDPFNQPQHF.

This chain uses TRBV9 with TRBJ2-7; D might be TRBD1 (5 bases). The CDR3 extends over 15 amino acids. Trimming removed 0 bases from V and 5 bases from J, with 15 bases in between. The V gene's germline CDR1 is SGDLS and CDR2 YYNGEE. The CDR3 here is CASSVEGRSPDEQYF. As DNA, the CDR3 is TGTGCCAGCAGCGTAGAGGGGCGGAGCCCCGACGAGCAGTACTTC.

V gene TRBV7-2 combines with J gene TRBJ1-1, with TRBD1 matching 7 bases. Germline V gene data show CDR1 as SGHTA and CDR2 as FQGNSA. The CDR3 extends over 12 amino acids. The V segment lost 6 bases and the J segment 4 bases; nucleotides outside the gene matches: 2. CDR3 sequence (DNA): TGTGCCAGCAGAAACAGGGGCACTGAAGCTTTCTTT. Translated, it gives CASRNRGTEAFF.